This T cell receptor beta chain was retrieved from a study of blood T cell repertoires in COVID-19. Study as a whole: PBMCs, B-cell-depleted T cells, or T cells provided the cDNA or gDNA that made up the material.

The cohort comprised adults aged about 18 to 100 years residing in approximately 25 US areas. Among Cohort 3 donors, those recovered had two negative PCRs, clearance, or symptom resolution. Trimming at V came to 0 bases and at J to 8 bases, leaving 6 bases not matched to a gene. Germline-derived CDR1 and CDR2 are SGHRS and YFSETQ. The CDR3 sequence is 14 residues long. Concerning this clone: The identical CDR3 is also encoded by other nucleotide sequences in the sample.

In the study's own analysis: Counts of nucleated cells, estimated from reference gene primer amplification, were obtained. Produced via immunoSEQ multiplex PCR; TCRdb's table is partial and in-frame only. V and J calls and clone size are copied from that table; D and trimming were computed from the DNA. The table lists roughly 280,000 clones, over 75% of them singletons. The specimen was PBMCs or T cells enriched from blood (not recorded which). This receptor was identified in a woman between 18 and 30 years old who had recovered from COVID-19. This rearrangement joins TRBV5-1 to TRBJ1-2; 8 bases match TRBD1. CDR3 loop: CASSLAQGAGGYTF. CDR3 nucleotides: TGCGCCAGCAGCTTGGCCCAGGGGGCGGGAGGCTACACCTTC.